The count of the clone carrying this T cell receptor (beta chain) is one. Antigen unknown. These data originate in a study of cytomegalovirus exposure and HLA in healthy donors. Study in general: Samples from HLA-typed donors yielded approximately 80 million unique TCRs in an early data release.

Researchers ran the PCR with 60 Vbeta and 13 Jbeta primers. Per the original data handling: A later analysis tallied roughly 77 million unique TCR beta chains, 8.5 million to 11 million of them shared. TCRdb's copy holds only in-frame clones and misses some; the assay was immunoSEQ multiplex PCR. V, J and clone size reflect that table, while D and trimming were determined from the DNA. Here the sample spans about 92,000 clones, 70% to 90% being singletons. Study results and limitations: Later analysis suggested most CMV-associated TCR beta chains were HLA-restricted. In an earlier analysis, in 620 or so donors, most V segments appeared productive either ~87% or ~30% of the time.

The germline V gene encodes CDR1 MDHEN and CDR2 SYDVKM. The trim removed 2 bases at V and 10 bases at J, leaving 14 bases unmatched. This CDR3 has 17 residues. The rearrangement links TRBV28 to TRBJ1-4; 9 bases map to TRBD1. This clonotype originated in a young woman in good health and CMV-seropositive. Input material: PBMCs. CDR3 DNA: TGTGCCAGCAGTTTAACGACAGGGGGTCCTCGTATTGGAAAACTGTTTTTT. Translating gives CASSLTTGGPRIGKLFF.